The T cell receptor (beta chain) described here comes from a study of T-cell reconstitution after alpha-beta-depleted transplantation in children. Overall study findings and caveats: Hyperexpanded clones declined; after one year, newly produced T cells mostly supplied diversity.

This clonotype was seen ten or more times. What it binds is not known. Preparing the TCRbeta library involved the use of unique molecular identifiers. Via MiXCR, TCRdb re-called the PCR reads, giving one row per CDR3 protein. The data hold some 150,000 distinct CDR3 sequences, with 8.5% to 10% observed a single time. Germline lookup yields CDR1 SGHRS and CDR2 YFSETQ. Trimming took off 4 bases at V and 0 bases at J, with 11 bases between the two ends. The CDR3 covers 15 residues. The J gene is TRBJ2-1, the V gene TRBV5-1; D gene uncertain. The specimen was PBMCs, mostly from graft donor cells, collected 180 days after TCRalphabeta/CD19-depleted stem cell transplant. The clonotype was recovered from a female patient aged 2-15 years who had a stem cell transplant for congenital amegakaryocytic thrombocytopenia, so the T cells may come from the graft donor. In DNA, the CDR3 is TGCGCCAGCAGCCCGAACTGGAGCTCCTACAATGAGCAGTTCTTC. As protein: CASSPNWSSYNEQFF.